A single sample is the source of the 7 T cell receptor beta chains below, sequenced in a study of cytomegalovirus exposure and HLA in healthy donors. PCR was performed using 60 Vbeta and 13 Jbeta primers. Libraries were prepared by immunoSEQ multiplex PCR; TCRdb keeps only in-frame clonotypes and omits some of them. The table has approximately 130,000 clones, about 70% seen once. The sample comprised PBMCs. These receptors were taken from a woman aged 60-70 years in good health and CMV-seropositive.

The chain combines TRBV7-3 with TRBJ2-3; D might be TRBD1 (5 bases). The V end was cut by 2 bases, the J end by 4 bases, with 13 bases between. Germline V gene sequence: CDR1 SGHTA, CDR2 FQGTGA. The length of the CDR3 is 15 residues. For the CDR3, the DNA is TGTGCCAGCAGCTTAGAGCAAGACAGCGCAGATACGCAGTATTTT. This sequence encodes CASSLEQDSADTQYF.

The rearrangement uses TRBV5-1 and TRBJ2-3; 10 nucleotides agree with TRBD2. V trimming: 1 base; J trimming: 4 bases; junction bases outside the gene matches: 0. The CDR3 extends over 14 amino acids. Per germline, CDR1 SGHRS and CDR2 YFSETQ. The CDR3 nucleotides read TGCGCCAGCAGCTTGCTAGCGGGGGCAGATACGCAGTATTTT. As protein: CASSLLAGADTQYF.

This chain connects TRBV5-8 to TRBJ2-5, with TRBD2 matching over 8 bases. The CDR3 loop spans 15 amino acids. Looked up from germline, CDR1 is SGHTS and CDR2 is YDEGEE. J gave up 2 bases and V 0 bases, and 3 bases lay outside the gene matches. CDR3 sequence reads: CASSLGRGVQETQYF. The CDR3 DNA reads as TGTGCCAGCAGCTTGGGGCGGGGGGTTCAAGAGACCCAGTACTTC.

The J gene is TRBJ1-1, the V gene TRBV6-1; D perhaps matches TRBD1 (6 bases). CDR3 length: 14 residues. V was shortened by 7 bases and J by 4 bases, with 16 bases between the two germline ends. Germline CDR1 and CDR2: MNHNS and SASEGT. The CDR3 DNA reads TGTGCCAGCATGAGTTTTGGACAGTCCACTGAAGCTTTCTTT. Protein product: CASMSFGQSTEAFF.

This clone was picked up a small number of times. The chain uses TRBV7-6 and TRBJ2-7; D is possibly TRBD1 (5 bases). V dropped 0 bases and J dropped 3 bases, with 12 bases sitting between them. The CDR3 is 15 amino acids. CDR1 is SGHVS and CDR2 is FNYEAQ in the germline V gene. CDR3 sequence reads: CASSLAGPLSYEQYF. Written as DNA, the CDR3 is TGTGCCAGCAGCTTAGCGGGGCCGCTGAGCTACGAGCAGTACTTC.

This chain uses TRBV5-1 with TRBJ1-1; D call uncertain. Germline values: CDR1 SGHRS, CDR2 YFSETQ. The CDR3 runs to 15 residues. V lost 0 bases and J 4 bases, leaving 13 bases between the germline ends. CDR3 bases: TGCGCCAGCAGCTTGGATAACATGGCGGTCACTGAAGCTTTCTTT. It specifies CASSLDNMAVTEAFF. The variable domain in full, completed from reference TRBV5-1 and TRBJ1-1, reads KAGVTQTPRYLIKTRGQQVTLSCSPISGHRSVSWYQQTPGQGLQFLFEYFSETQRNKGNFPGRFSGRQFSNSRSEMNVSTLELGDSALYLCASSLDNMAVTEAFFGQGTRLTVV.

The rearrangement uses TRBV6-1 and TRBJ1-3; 7 positions agree with TRBD1. With V trimmed by 4 bases and J by 0 bases, 9 bases remained unmatched. This CDR3 comprises 17 residues. Per the germline V gene, CDR1 is MNHNS and CDR2 is SASEGT. The CDR3 spells CASSGRTGLSSGNTIYF. The DNA of the CDR3 is TGTGCCAGCAGTGGCCGGACAGGATTGAGCTCTGGAAACACCATATATTTT.